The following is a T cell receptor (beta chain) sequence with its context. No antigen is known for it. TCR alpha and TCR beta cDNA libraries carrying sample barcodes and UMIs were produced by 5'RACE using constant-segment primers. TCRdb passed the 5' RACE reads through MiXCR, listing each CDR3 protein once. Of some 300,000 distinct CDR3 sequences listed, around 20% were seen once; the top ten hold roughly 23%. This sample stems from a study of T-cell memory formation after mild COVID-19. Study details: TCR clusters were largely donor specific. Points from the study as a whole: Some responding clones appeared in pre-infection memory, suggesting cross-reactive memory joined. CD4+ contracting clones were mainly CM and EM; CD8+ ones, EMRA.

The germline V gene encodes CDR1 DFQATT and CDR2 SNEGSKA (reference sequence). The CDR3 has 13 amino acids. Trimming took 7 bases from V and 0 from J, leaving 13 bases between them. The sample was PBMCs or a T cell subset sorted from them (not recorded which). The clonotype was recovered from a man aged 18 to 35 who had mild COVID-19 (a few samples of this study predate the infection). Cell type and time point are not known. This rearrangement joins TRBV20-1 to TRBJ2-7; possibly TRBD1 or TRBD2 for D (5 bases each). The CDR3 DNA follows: TGCAGTGTCCCGGGACCGAACTCCTACGAGCAGTACTTC. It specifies CSVPGPNSYEQYF.